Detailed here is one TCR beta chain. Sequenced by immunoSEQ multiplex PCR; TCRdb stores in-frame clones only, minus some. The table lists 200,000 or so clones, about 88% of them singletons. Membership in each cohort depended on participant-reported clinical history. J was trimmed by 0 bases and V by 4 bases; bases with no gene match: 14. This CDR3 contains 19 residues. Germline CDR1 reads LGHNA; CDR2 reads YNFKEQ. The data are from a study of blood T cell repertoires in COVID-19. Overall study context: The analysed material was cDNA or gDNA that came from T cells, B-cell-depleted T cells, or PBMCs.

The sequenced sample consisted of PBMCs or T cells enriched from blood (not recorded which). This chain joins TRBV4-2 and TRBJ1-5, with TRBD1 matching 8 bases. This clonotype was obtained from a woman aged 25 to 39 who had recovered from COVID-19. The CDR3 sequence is CASSLPGGERFSSNQPQHF. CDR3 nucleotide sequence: TGTGCCAGCAGCCTGCCAGGGGGCGAACGATTTAGTAGCAATCAGCCCCAGCATTTT.